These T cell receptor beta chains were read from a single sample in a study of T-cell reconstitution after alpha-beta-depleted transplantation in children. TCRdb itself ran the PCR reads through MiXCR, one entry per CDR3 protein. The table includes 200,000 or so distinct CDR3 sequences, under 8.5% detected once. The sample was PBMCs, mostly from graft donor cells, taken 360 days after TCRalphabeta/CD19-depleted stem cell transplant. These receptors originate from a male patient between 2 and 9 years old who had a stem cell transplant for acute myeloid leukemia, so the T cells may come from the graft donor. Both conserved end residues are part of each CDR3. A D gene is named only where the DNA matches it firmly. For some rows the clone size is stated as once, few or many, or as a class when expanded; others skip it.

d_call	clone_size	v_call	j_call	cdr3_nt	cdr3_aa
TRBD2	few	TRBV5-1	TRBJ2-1	TGCGCCAGCAGCTTGGGCCAGCGGGGGGGCAAACGCGAGCAGTTCTTC	CASSLGQRGGKREQFF
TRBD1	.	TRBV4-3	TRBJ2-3	TGCGCCAGCAGCCAATTGAATGACAGGGTGGTCACAGATACGCAGTATTTT	CASSQLNDRVVTDTQYF
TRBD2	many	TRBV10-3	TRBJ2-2	TGTGCCATCAAGACGGGACTAGAAGGAACCGGGGAGCTGTTTTTT	CAIKTGLEGTGELFF
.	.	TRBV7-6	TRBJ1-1	TGTGCCAGCAGCTTAGTATTGAACACTGAAGCTTTCTTT	CASSLVLNTEAFF
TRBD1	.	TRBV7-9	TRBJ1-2	TGTGCCAGCAGACCCCCCCTCGGGGACAGGGTCGCTGACTACACCTTC	CASRPPLGDRVADYTF
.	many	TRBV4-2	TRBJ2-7	TGTGCCAGCAGCCAAGAACGACCCGGCGAGCAGTACTTC	CASSQERPGEQYF
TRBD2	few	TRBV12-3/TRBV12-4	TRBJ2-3	TGTGCCAGCGGGGGGGTAGGGAACACAGATACGCAGTATTTT	CASGGVGNTDTQYF
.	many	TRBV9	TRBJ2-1	TGTGCCAGCAGCCCCCATAGGCGCCCCCCCTACAATGAGCAGTTCTTC	CASSPHRRPPYNEQFF
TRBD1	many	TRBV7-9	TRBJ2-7	TGTGCCAGCAGCTTTTCCGGGACAGGGCCCCCTTCCTACGAGCAGTACTTC	CASSFSGTGPPSYEQYF
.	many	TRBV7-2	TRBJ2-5	TGTGCCAGCAGCTTACTGATGGGGCACCAAGAGACCCAGTACTTC	CASSLLMGHQETQYF
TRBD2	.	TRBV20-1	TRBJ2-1	TGCAGTGCTAGAGACCCACTAGCGGGAGATAATGAGCAGTTCTTC	CSARDPLAGDNEQFF
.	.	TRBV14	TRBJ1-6	TGTGCCAGCAGCAGACAGCACTCCTATAATTCACCCCTCCACTTT	CASSRQHSYNSPLHF
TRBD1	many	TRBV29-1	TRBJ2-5	TGCAGCGTTGAAGGAAACAGGGGGCGGGAGACCCAGTACTTC	CSVEGNRGRETQYF
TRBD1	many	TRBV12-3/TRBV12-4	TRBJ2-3	TGTGCCAGCGGGGCAGGGGGCAAAGATACGCAGTATTTT	CASGAGGKDTQYF
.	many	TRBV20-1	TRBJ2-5	TGCAGTGCTAGACCCCAAGAGACCCAGTACTTC	CSARPQETQYF
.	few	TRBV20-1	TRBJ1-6	TGCAGTGCTAGTGGCCAGGGAGGTTCACCCCTCCACTTT	CSASGQGGSPLHF
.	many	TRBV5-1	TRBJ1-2	TGCGCCAGCAGCTTGGGTCGCCCACGCCCGGCAGGGAATGGCTACACCTTC	CASSLGRPRPAGNGYTF
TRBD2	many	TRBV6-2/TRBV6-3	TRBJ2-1	TGTGCCAGCAGTTTACTAGCGGGACAGTACAATGAGCAGTTCTTC	CASSLLAGQYNEQFF
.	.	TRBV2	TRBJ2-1	TGTGCCAGCAGTGCTATTGCGGGCGCCTCCAACCTTTATAATGAGCAGTTCTTC	CASSAIAGASNLYNEQFF
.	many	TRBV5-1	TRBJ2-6	TGCGCCAGCAGCTTTGGGAGCTCTGGGGCCAACGTCCTGACTTTC	CASSFGSSGANVLTF
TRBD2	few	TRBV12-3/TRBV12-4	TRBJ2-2	TGTGCCAGCAGTCCGCTAGCGGGGTGGGAGGAGCTGTTTTTT	CASSPLAGWEELFF
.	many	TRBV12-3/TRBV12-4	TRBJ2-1	TGTGCCAGCAGGGTAGTCAGAAACAATGAGCAGTTCTTC	CASRVVRNNEQFF
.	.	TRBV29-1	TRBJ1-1	TGCAGCGTCGCACAGGTGAACACTGAAGCTTTCTTT	CSVAQVNTEAFF